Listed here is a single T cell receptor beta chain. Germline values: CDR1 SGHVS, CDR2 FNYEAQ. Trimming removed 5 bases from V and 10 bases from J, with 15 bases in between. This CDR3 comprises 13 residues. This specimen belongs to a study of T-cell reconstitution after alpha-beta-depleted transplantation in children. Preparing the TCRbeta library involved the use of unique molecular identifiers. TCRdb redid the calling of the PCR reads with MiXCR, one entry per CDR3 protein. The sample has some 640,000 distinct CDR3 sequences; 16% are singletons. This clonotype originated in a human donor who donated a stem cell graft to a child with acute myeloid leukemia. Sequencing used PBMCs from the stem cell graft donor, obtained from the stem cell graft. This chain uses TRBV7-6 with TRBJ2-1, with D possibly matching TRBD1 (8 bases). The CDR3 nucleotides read TGTGCCAGCAGCGACCGGGGGGACAGGGAGCAGTTCTTC. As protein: CASSDRGDREQFF. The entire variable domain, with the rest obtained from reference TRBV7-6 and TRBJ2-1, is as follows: GAGVSQSPRYKVTKRGQDVALRCDPISGHVSLYWYRQALGQGPEFLTYFNYEAQQDKSGLPNDRFSAERPEGSISTLTIQRTEQRDSAMYRCASSDRGDREQFFGPGTRLTVL.